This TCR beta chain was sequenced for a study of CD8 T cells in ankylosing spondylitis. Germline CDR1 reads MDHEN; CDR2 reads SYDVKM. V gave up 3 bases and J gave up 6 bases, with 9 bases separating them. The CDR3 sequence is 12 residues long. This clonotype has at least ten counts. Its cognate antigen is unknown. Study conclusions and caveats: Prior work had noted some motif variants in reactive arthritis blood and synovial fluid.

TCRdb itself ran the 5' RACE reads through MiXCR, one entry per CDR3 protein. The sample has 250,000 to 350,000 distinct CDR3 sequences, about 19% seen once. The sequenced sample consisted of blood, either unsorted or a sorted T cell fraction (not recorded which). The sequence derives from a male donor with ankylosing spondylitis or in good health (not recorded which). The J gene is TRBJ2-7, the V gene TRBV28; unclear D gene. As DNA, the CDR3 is TGTGCCAGCAGTTTCGGCTTCGGCGAGCAGTACGTC. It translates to CASSFGFGEQYV.